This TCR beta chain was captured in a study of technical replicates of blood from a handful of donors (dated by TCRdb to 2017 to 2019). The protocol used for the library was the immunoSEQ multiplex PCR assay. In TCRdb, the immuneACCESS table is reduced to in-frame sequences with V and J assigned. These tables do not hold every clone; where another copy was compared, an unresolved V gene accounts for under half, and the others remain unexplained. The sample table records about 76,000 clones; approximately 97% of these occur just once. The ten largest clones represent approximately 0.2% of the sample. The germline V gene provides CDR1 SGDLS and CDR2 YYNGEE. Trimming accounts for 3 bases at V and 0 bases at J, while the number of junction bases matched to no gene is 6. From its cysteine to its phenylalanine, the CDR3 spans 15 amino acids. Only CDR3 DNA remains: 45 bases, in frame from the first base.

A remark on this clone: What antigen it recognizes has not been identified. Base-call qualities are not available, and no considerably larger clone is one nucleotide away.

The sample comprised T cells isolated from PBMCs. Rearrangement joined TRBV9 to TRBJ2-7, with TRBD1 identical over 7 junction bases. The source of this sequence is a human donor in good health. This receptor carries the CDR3 CASSAAGQDSYEQYF. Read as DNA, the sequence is TGTGCCAGCAGCGCCGCTGGACAGGACTCCTACGAGCAGTACTTC.